One sample yielded the 10 T cell receptor beta chains listed below, sequenced in a study of T cells in women clearing cervical HPV infection. TCRdb's copy holds only in-frame clones and misses some; the assay was immunoSEQ multiplex PCR. This sample's clone table lists 30,000 to 45,000 clones. The sequenced sample consisted of blood buffy coat. These receptors originate from a woman aged 18 to 75 with a cervical HPV16 infection that either progressed to CIN3+ or cleared (not recorded which).

In the case of this clone: The read halts 3 residues ahead of the CDR3 end, with the missing end drawn from the germline J gene. This chain connects TRBV28 to TRBJ1-5, with D possibly being TRBD1 (5 bases). The V and J ends lost 2 bases and 6 bases respectively, with 11 bases between them. The length of the CDR3 is 14 residues. CDR1 is MDHEN, CDR2 SYDVKM, per germline. The DNA read from the CDR3 is TGTGCCAGCAGTTTAGGAGGGGCTGGTCAGCCC. It is translated as CASSLGGAGQP. The whole CDR3 region reads CASSLGGAGQPQHF.

Remarks on this clone: The read halts 3 residues ahead of the CDR3 end, with the missing end drawn from the germline J gene. V is TRBV6-1 and J is TRBJ1-5; D gene uncertain. The CDR3 runs to 13 residues. Germline CDR1 reads MNHNS; CDR2 reads SASEGT. Trimming shortened V by 2 bases and J by 3 bases, and 5 bases separated the two germline ends. The chain's CDR3 is CASSESINQPQHF. The covered CDR3 bases are TGTGCCAGCAGTGAATCCATCAATCAGCCC.

A word on this clone: The missing CDR3 end, 3 residues past where the read stops, is filled in from the germline J gene. J is TRBJ2-2 and V is TRBV7-3; 10 bases map to TRBD1. V shed 5 bases and J 6 bases; nucleotides not matched to a gene: 9. The CDR3 runs 16 residues. CDR1 is SGHTA and CDR2 is FQGTGA in the germline V gene. The CDR3 sequence: CASSAPGQGWAGELFF. CDR3 bases read: TGTGCCAGCAGCGCGCCGGGACAGGGGTGGGCCGGGGAG.

Remarks on this clone: The DNA ends 3 residues before the CDR3 does, and the rest of the CDR3 is filled in from the germline J gene. The rearrangement uses TRBV12-3 or TRBV12-4 and TRBJ2-7; possible D gene TRBD1, 5 bases. The CDR3 length is 11 residues. V was pared by 7 bases and J by 6 bases, with 10 bases between. The CDR3 here is CASTVGLEQYF. CDR3 DNA (partial): TGTGCCAGCACCGTGGGGCTCGAG.

A remark on this clone: The CDR3 is cut off 3 residues early in the read; its end comes from the germline J gene. The rearrangement joins TRBV24-1 to TRBJ2-7; 7 positions agree with TRBD1. Germline loops: CDR1 KGHDR, CDR2 SFDVKD. This CDR3 is built from 15 residues. J lost 4 bases, V lost 4 bases, and 9 bases had no gene match. Partial CDR3 DNA: TGTGCCACCAGTGACCCTACTGACAGGGATTACGAG. Translation gives CATSDPTDRDYE. In full, the CDR3 reads CATSDPTDRDYEQYF.

Turning to this clone: The read ends 3 residues before the CDR3 terminus; that terminus is restored from the germline J gene. V is TRBV20-1 and J is TRBJ2-5; 8 bases fit TRBD1. With V trimmed by 5 bases and J by 1 base, 3 bases remained unmatched. The CDR3 spans 13 residues. Germline CDR1 reads DFQATT; CDR2 reads SNEGSKA (reference sequence). The CDR3 protein is CSALDRGQETQYF. CDR3 DNA, as far as it was read: TGCAGTGCTCTCGACAGGGGCCAAGAGACC.

The CDR3 region is CASSTQRMLNSPLHF. The covered CDR3 bases are TGTGCCAGCAGTACACAGAGAATGCTCAATTCACCC. This chain joins TRBV7-2 and TRBJ1-6, with D unresolved. The missing CDR3 end, 3 residues past where the read stops, is filled in from the germline J gene. V was clipped by 6 bases and J by 7 bases, with 16 bases between them. Germline V gene sequence: CDR1 SGHTA, CDR2 FQGNSA. This CDR3 is built from 15 residues.

About this clone itself: The read terminates 3 residues before the CDR3 end, so the remaining end is supplied by the germline J gene. V gene TRBV5-6 combines with J gene TRBJ1-1, with D unresolved. CDR3 size: 13 residues. Trimming took 0 bases from V and 1 from J, leaving 4 bases between them. Germline V gene lookup returns CDR1 SGHDT and CDR2 YYEEEE. CDR3 region: CASSLAGNTEAFF. CDR3 DNA (partial): TGTGCCAGCAGCTTGGCGGGGAACACTGAA. The whole variable domain, filled in from reference TRBV5-6 and TRBJ1-1, reads DAGVTQSPTHLIKTRGQQVTLRCSPKSGHDTVSWYQQALGQGPQFIFQYYEEEERQRGNFPDRFSGHQFPNYSSELNVNALLLGDSALYLCASSLAGNTEAFFGQGTRLTVV.

To note about this clone: The sequence runs out 3 residues before the end of the CDR3; the remainder is reconstructed from the germline J gene. The chain recombines TRBV7-3 with TRBJ2-2, with 7 nucleotides matching TRBD2. The trim removed 0 bases at V and 1 base at J, leaving 5 bases unmatched. The germline gives CDR1 SGHTA, CDR2 FQGTGA. The CDR3 consists of 17 residues. The CDR3 here is CASSLTAQRGNTGELFF. The covered CDR3 bases are TGTGCCAGCAGCTTAACGGCTCAGCGGGGGAACACCGGGGAG.

Remarks on this clone: The CDR3 goes on 3 residues after the read ends, and that part is filled in from the germline J gene. The V call is TRBV2, the J call TRBJ1-2; D is perhaps TRBD1 (5 bases). Per the germline V gene, CDR1 is SNHLY and CDR2 is FYNNEI. This CDR3 contains 15 residues. V lost 8 bases and J 1 base, leaving 17 bases between the germline ends. The CDR3 protein is CASGYRKSVNYGYTF. Incomplete CDR3 DNA: TGTGCCAGCGGGTACAGGAAGAGTGTTAACTATGGC.